These 5 T cell receptor beta chains share one sample of origin, sequenced in a study of regulatory T cells in long-lasting Graves disease. TCR beta libraries were built with iRepertoire HTBI primers and Arm-PCR of CDR3 regions. TCRdb processed the multiplex PCR reads anew with MiXCR; each CDR3 protein has one entry. The repertoire holds 400,000 or so distinct CDR3 sequences, with 20% to 25% as singletons. This sample's time point: persistent/refractory GD, antithyroid drugs over 5 years with positive TRAb. RNA from PBMCs was the source of the TCR library. Sequences were derived from peripheral blood mononuclear cells (PBMCs), sampled when the disease was refractory, from a patient treated with antithyroid drugs. These receptors all stem from a female donor with Graves disease.

This clonotype was seen more than once but under ten times. V and J are TRBV7-9 and TRBJ1-4; 8 nucleotides agree with TRBD1. Germline CDR1 is SEHNR and CDR2 is FQNEAQ (reference sequence). The J segment lost 2 bases and the V segment lost 6 bases, leaving 2 bases of the junction unmatched. This CDR3 spans 14 amino acids. The CDR3 sequence: CASSNRGTNEKLFF. For the CDR3, the DNA is TGTGCCAGCAGTAACAGGGGGACTAATGAAAAACTGTTTTTT.

This clonotype appeared many times. This sequence joins TRBV7-2 and TRBJ1-1, with a weak D call TRBD1 (5 bases). V lost 1 base and J 4 bases, leaving 10 bases between the germline ends. The germline V gene has CDR1 SGHTA and CDR2 FQGNSA. The CDR3 is 14 residues long. CDR3 in amino acids: CASSLVGGGTEAFF. For the CDR3, the DNA is TGTGCCAGCAGCTTAGTGGGGGGTGGCACTGAAGCTTTCTTT.

This clonotype has only a few counts. Since a much larger clone is just one base distant, this may be a read error. V and J are TRBV6-5 and TRBJ1-6; D is perhaps TRBD1 (5 bases). The CDR3 is 14 residues long. Per the germline V gene, CDR1 is MNHEY and CDR2 is SVGAGI. The CDR3 coding sequence is TGTGCCAGCAGTTACTCGGCAGACAGATCACCCCCCCACTTT. It translates to CASSYSADRSPPHF.

J is TRBJ1-1 and V is TRBV5-1; TRBD1 might be the D (5 bases). CDR1 and CDR2 from the germline V gene are SGHRS and YFSETQ. The length of the CDR3 is 13 residues. Trimming took 4 bases from V and 3 from J, leaving 10 bases between them. For the CDR3, the DNA is TGCGCCAGCAGCGCGGGGACCTACACTGAAGCTTTCTTT. Protein product: CASSAGTYTEAFF.

This clonotype was counted at least ten times. V and J are TRBV2 and TRBJ2-1; 9 bases fit TRBD1. Unmatched junction bases numbered 6, after V lost 6 bases and J lost 15 bases. CDR3 length: 11 residues. Germline V gives CDR1 SNHLY, CDR2 FYNNEI. CDR3 DNA: TGTGCCAGCAGGGGACAGGGCTTTGGGTTCTTC. Encoded protein: CASRGQGFGFF. The variable domain in full, completed from reference TRBV2 and TRBJ2-1, reads EPEVTQTPSHQVTQMGQEVILRCVPISNHLYFYWYRQILGQKVEFLVSFYNNEISEKSEIFDDQFSVERPDGSNFTLKIRSTKLEDSAMYFCASRGQGFGFFGPGTRLTVL.